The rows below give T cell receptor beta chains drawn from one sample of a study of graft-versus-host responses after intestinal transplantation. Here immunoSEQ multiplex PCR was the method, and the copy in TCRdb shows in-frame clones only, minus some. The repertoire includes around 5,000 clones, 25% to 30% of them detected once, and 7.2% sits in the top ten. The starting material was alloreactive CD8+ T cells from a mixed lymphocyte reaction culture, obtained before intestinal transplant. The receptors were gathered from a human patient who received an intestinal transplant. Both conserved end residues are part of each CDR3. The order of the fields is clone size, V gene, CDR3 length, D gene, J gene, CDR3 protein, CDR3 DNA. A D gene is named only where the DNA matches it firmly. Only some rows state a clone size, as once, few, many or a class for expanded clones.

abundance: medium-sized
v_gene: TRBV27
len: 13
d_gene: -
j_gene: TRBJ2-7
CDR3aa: CASSSGQSYEQYF
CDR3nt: TGTGCCAGCAGTTCTGGACAGTCCTACGAGCAGTACTTC

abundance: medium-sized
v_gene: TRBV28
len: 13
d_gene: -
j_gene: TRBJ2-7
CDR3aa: CASIGTDHYEQYF
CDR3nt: TGTGCCAGCATAGGAACCGATCACTACGAGCAGTACTTC

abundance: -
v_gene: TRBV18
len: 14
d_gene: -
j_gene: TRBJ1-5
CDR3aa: CASSPETPNQPQHF
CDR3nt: TGTGCCAGCTCACCAGAGACACCAAATCAGCCCCAGCATTTT

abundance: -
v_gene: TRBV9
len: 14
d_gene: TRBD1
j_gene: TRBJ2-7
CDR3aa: CASSVGGGPYEQYF
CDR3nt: TGTGCCAGCAGCGTAGGAGGGGGCCCCTACGAGCAGTACTTC

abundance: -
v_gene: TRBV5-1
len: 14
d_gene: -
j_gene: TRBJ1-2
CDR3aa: CASSTELLNYGYTF
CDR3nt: TGCGCCAGCAGTACGGAGCTCCTAAACTATGGCTACACCTTC

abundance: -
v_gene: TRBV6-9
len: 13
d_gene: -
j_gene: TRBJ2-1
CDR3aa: CASSYSTLNEQFF
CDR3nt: TGTGCCAGCAGTTACTCGACTCTGAATGAGCAGTTCTTC

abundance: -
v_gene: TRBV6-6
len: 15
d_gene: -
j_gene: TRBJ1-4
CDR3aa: CASSYGGTTNEKLFF
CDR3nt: TGTGCCAGCAGTTACGGAGGGACAACTAATGAAAAACTGTTTTTT

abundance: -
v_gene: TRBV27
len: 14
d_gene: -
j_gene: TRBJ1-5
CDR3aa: CASSLGAGVQPQHF
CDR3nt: TGTGCCAGCAGTTTGGGAGCAGGGGTCCAGCCCCAGCATTTT

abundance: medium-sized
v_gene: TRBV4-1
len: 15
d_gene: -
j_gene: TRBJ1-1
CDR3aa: CASSQEIGVNTEAFF
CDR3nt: TGCGCCAGCAGCCAAGAAATTGGGGTTAACACTGAAGCTTTCTTT

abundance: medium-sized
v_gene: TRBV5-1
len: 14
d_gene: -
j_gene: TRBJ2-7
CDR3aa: CASSLRGPPYEQYF
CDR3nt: TGCGCCAGCAGCTTGAGGGGACCTCCCTACGAGCAGTACTTC

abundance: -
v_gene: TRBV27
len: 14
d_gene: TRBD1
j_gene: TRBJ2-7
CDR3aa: CASRPWTGSYEQYF
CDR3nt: TGTGCCAGCAGGCCCTGGACAGGCTCCTACGAGCAGTACTTC

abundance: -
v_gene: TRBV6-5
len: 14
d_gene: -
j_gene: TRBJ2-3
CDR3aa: CASSYVGGQDTQYF
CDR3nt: TGTGCCAGCAGTTACGTTGGAGGTCAAGATACGCAGTATTTT

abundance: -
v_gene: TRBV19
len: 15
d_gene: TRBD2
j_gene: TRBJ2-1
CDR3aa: CASSMVSGTYNEQFF
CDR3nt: TGTGCCAGTAGTATGGTTAGCGGGACCTACAATGAGCAGTTCTTC

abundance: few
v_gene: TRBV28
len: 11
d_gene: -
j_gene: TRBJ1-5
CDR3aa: CEWYSNQPQHF
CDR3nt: TGCGAATGGTATAGCAATCAGCCCCAGCATTTT

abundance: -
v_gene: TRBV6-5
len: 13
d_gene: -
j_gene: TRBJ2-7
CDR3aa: CASSERKIYEQYF
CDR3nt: TGTGCCAGCAGTGAACGGAAGATCTACGAGCAGTACTTC

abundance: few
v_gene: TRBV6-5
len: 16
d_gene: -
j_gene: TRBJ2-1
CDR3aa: CASSYWPASSYNEQFF
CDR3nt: TGTGCCAGCAGTTACTGGCCCGCAAGCTCCTACAATGAGCAGTTCTTC

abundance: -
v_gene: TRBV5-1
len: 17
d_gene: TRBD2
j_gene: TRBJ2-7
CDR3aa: CASSPRGGTSETYEQYF
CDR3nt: TGCGCCAGCAGCCCCCGGGGGGGGACTAGCGAGACCTACGAGCAGTACTTC

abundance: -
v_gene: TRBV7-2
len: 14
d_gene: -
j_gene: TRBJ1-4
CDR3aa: CASSLEPGAEKLFF
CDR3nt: TGTGCCAGCAGCTTAGAACCGGGTGCCGAAAAACTGTTTTTT

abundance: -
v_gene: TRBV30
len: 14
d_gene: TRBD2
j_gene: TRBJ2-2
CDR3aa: CAWTDGTRGWELFF
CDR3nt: TGTGCCTGGACCGATGGGACTAGAGGTTGGGAGCTGTTTTTT

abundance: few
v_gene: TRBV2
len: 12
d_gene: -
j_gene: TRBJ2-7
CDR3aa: CASSEKGYEQYF
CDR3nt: TGTGCCAGCAGTGAAAAAGGCTACGAGCAGTACTTC

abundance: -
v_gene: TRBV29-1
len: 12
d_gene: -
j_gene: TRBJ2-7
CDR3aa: CSVEGPTYEQYF
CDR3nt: TGCAGCGTTGAGGGCCCTACCTACGAGCAGTACTTC

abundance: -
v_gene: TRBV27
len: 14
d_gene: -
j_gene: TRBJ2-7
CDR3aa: CASSYLTGSYEQYF
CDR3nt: TGTGCCAGCAGTTATCTCACAGGGTCGTACGAGCAGTACTTC